What follows describes a single T cell receptor beta chain. No antigen is known for it. V lost 4 bases, J lost 3 bases, and 5 bases stayed unmatched. The germline V gene encodes CDR1 GTSNPN and CDR2 SVGIG (reference sequence). This CDR3 has 14 amino acids. This entry is derived from a study of cytotoxic CD8 clonotypes in ibrutinib-treated CLL. Study overall: Overall, around 25 responses were partial and 2 complete; following median 68 months, roughly 14 patients stayed remitted and about twelve progressed. Treatment had run for a median around 12 months, range 6 to 36, when response samples were taken.

Sequencing used immunoSEQ multiplex PCR; TCRdb keeps in-frame clones, though not all of them. This table has approximately 7,000 clones, under 85% appearing once. Study conclusions and caveats: Clonality was elevated at ibrutinib response and had returned toward baseline at progression.

The sequence was collected from a human donor with chronic lymphocytic leukemia. The sequenced sample was PBMCs, obtained before ibrutinib treatment. This chain connects TRBV30 to TRBJ1-4, with 7 bases fitting TRBD1. The CDR3 loop is CAWTPGTANEKLFF. CDR3 in DNA: TGTGCCTGGACCCCCGGGACAGCTAATGAAAAACTGTTTTTT. The variable domain in full, completed from reference TRBV30 and TRBJ1-4, reads SQTIHQWPATLVQPVGSPLSLECTVEGTSNPNLYWYRQAAGRGLQLLFYSVGIGQISSEVPQNLSASRPQDRQFILSSKKLLLSDSGFYLCAWTPGTANEKLFFGSGTQLSVL.